This T cell receptor (beta chain) was obtained from a study of post-analysis software for immune sequencing data (dated by TCRdb to between 2014 and 2016). Turning to the overall study: Disease courses on record covered relapsing-remitting, secondary progressive and progressive-relapsing multiple sclerosis, though some patients had no subtype annotation. Patient repertoires were compared against roughly 12 previously published healthy control repertoires from donors aged about 6 to 26 years. A subset of samples was prepared in parallel using single-end sample barcoding, then pooled and co-amplified after Illumina adapter ligation. What the study reported, not specific to this receptor: The control group was slightly older than the multiple sclerosis patient group. Significantly higher frequencies in patients than in controls were found for about five TRBV segments, including TRBV5-6, TRBV5-1 and TRBV20-1. Normalized Chao1 diversity was significantly lower in multiple sclerosis patients than controls, suggesting substantial peripheral T-cell clonal expansion. When samples were clustered directly using the F measure, samples prepared in the same batch co-clustered strongly, which prompted a batch-effect correction.

As regards this clonotype: The antigen it binds to is not known. This may stem from a read error, because a much larger clone lies one nucleotide away.

To demonstrate the VDJtools post-analysis software, the study profiled TCR beta repertoires from the peripheral blood of around 13 young patients with multiple sclerosis. The multiple sclerosis patients were children and adolescents between roughly 6 and 16 years of age. The library was produced with PCR. TCRdb lists the instrument as Illumina HiSeq 2500. To reduce PCR and sequencing biases, unique molecular identifiers were built into the TCR beta cDNA libraries. Every 1 to 10 million input T cells yielded approximately 500,000 cDNA molecules, meaning each molecule approximated one T cell. The patient libraries were prepared and sequenced with the same protocol used for the earlier healthy control dataset. Within a given batch, samples were prepared together, multiplexed and sequenced on the same HiSeq lane. Concerning the study's data processing: MIGEC handled the raw barcoded reads, throwing out single-read molecular identifier groups before consensus assembly and CDR3 extraction. VDJtools was used for post-analysis of the clonotype tables, and diversity was normalized by down-sampling every dataset to the size of the smallest sample. Repertoire overlap clustering matched CDR3 amino acid but not nucleotide sequences to correct batch-related cross-sample contamination. The public reads were quality trimmed at Q25 with fastp and then assembled into clones with MiXCR by TCRdb, keeping productive beta chains. Entries are consolidated by CDR3 protein sequence, retaining the most common genes and DNA. The V and J calls here are based on TCRdb, not the publication. The sample yields approximately 260,000 distinct CDR3 sequences; 36% were counted once. The ten largest clones capture approximately 4.6% of the sample.

Inclusive of the bounding cysteine and phenylalanine, the CDR3 is 13 residues long. The only DNA kept is the CDR3, 39 bases in frame from the first base. According to the germline V gene, CDR1 reads MDHEN and CDR2 reads SYDVKM. Material: blood. The source is a girl aged 10-17 years with multiple sclerosis. The chain is encoded by TRBV28 joined to TRBJ1-2; the D gene lacks a confident call. CDR3 sequence: CASSPTANCGYTF. The nucleotide sequence reads TGTGCCAGCAGTCCAACAGCTAACTGTGGCTACACCTTC.